The TCR beta chain under discussion was sequenced for a study of T cells in Graves' hyperthyroidism and ophthalmopathy. General observations from the study: Researchers report that a 13 V-J model separated ophthalmopathy from stable hyperthyroidism. Most thyroid-expanded clonotypes above 0.001 were also found in blood.

As regards this clonotype: Its antigen is undetermined.

The hyperthyroidism was newly diagnosed and had lasted under 2 months; the patients were aged 18 to 65. RNA transcripts yielded amplified TCR beta CDR3 regions. When the TCR CDR3 underwent first-round RT-PCR, the HTBI primer set was used. TCRdb passed the multiplex PCR reads through MiXCR, listing each CDR3 protein once. The sample records some 690,000 distinct CDR3 sequences, roughly 17% being singletons. The receptor comes from a man in his forties or fifties with Graves' hyperthyroidism. Sequenced material: blood.

For the CDR3, the DNA is TGCAGTGCTAGACCCGGGACAGCCTCCTACGAGCAGTACTTC. Translated: CSARPGTASYEQYF. The chain couples TRBV20-1 to TRBJ2-7, with 7 bases identical to TRBD1. J gave up 0 bases and V 2 bases, and 4 bases lay outside the gene matches. Germline loops: CDR1 DFQATT, CDR2 SNEGSKA (reference sequence). CDR3 length equals 14 residues.